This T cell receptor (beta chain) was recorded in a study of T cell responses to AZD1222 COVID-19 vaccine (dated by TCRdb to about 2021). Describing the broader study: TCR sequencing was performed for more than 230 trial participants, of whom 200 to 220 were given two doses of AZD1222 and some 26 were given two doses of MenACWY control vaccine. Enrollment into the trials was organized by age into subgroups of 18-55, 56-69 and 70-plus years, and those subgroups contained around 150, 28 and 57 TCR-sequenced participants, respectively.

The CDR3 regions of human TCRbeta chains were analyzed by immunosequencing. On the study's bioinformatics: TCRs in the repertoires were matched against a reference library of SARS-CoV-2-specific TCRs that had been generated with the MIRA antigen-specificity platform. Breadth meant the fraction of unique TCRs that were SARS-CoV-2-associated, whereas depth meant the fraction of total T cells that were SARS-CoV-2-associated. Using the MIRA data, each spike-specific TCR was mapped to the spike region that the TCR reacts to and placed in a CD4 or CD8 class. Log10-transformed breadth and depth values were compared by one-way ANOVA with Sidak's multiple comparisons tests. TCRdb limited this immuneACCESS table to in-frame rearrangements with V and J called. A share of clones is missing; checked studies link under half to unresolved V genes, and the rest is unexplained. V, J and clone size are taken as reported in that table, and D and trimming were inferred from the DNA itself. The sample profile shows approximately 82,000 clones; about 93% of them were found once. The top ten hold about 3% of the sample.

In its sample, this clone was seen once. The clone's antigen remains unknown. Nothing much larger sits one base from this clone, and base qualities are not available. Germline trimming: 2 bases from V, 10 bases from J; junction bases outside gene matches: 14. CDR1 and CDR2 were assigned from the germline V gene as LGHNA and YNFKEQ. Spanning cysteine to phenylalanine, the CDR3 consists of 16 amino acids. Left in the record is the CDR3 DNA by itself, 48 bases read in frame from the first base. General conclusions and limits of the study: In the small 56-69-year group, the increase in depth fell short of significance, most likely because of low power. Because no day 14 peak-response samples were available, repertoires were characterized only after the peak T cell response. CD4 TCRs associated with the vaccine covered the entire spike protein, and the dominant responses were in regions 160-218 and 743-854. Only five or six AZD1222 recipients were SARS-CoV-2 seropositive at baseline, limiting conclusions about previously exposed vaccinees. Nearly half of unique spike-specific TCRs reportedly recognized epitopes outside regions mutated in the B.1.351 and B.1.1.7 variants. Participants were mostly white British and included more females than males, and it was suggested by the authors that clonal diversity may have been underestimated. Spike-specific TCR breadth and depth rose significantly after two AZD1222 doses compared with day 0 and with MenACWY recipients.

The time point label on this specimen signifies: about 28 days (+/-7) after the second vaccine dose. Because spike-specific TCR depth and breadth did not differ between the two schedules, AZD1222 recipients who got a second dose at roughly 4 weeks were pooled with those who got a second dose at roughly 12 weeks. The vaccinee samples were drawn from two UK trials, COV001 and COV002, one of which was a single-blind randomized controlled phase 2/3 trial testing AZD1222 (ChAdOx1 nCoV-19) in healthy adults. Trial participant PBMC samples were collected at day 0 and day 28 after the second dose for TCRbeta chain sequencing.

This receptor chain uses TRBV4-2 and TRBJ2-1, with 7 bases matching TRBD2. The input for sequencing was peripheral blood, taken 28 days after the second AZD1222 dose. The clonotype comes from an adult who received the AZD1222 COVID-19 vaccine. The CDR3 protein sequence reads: CASSQLMKLAWDEQFF. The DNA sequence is TGTGCCAGCAGCCAATTAATGAAACTAGCGTGGGACGAGCAGTTCTTC.